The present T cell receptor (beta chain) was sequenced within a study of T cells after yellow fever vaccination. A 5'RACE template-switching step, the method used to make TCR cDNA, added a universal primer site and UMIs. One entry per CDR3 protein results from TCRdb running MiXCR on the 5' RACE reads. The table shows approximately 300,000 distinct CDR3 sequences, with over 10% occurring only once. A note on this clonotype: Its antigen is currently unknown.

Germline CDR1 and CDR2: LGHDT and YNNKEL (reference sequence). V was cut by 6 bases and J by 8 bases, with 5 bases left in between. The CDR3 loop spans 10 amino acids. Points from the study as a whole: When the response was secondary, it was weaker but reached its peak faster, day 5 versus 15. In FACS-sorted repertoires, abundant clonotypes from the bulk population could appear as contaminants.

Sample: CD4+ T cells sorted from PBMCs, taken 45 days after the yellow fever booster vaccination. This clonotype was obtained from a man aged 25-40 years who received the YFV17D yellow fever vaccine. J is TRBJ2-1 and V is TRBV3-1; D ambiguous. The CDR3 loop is CASRSDEQFF. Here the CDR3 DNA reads TGTGCCAGCAGATCGGATGAGCAGTTCTTC.